Below, 13 T cell receptor beta chains from the same sample are listed, as sequenced in a study of blood T cell repertoires in COVID-19 (dated by TCRdb to 2020 to 2021). Receptor amplification or capture employed the immunoSEQ multiplex PCR assay. This immuneACCESS table, as held by TCRdb, lists in-frame sequences with V and J called but not all clones. Of the missing ones, under half trace to an unresolved V gene in checked studies; the others have no known cause. Across this sample there are roughly 68,000 clones, with more than 70% seen only once. The ten most abundant clones make up 10% of the sample. Sample: PBMCs or T cells enriched from blood (not recorded which). These receptors all come from a woman in her thirties or forties who had recovered from COVID-19.

This chain joins TRBV5-1 and TRBJ1-1; maybe TRBD1 (5 bases). Germline loops: CDR1 SGHRS, CDR2 YFSETQ. V was clipped by 3 bases and J by 0 bases, with 15 bases between them. The CDR3 contains 16 residues. CDR3 nucleotides: TGCGCCAGCAGCTGGGGGGTCGACAATCTGAACACTGAAGCTTTCTTT. Protein sequence: CASSWGVDNLNTEAFF.

The chain joins TRBV5-1 to TRBJ2-1; D gene uncertain. The CDR3 covers 16 residues. V lost 0 bases and J 0 bases, leaving 10 bases between the germline ends. Germline CDR1 reads SGHRS; CDR2 reads YFSETQ. CDR3 loop: CASSLALAASYNEQFF. As DNA, the CDR3 is TGCGCCAGCAGCTTGGCGTTGGCGGCCTCCTACAATGAGCAGTTCTTC.

This clone was seen once. The chain joins TRBV2 to TRBJ2-7; 9 nucleotides align to TRBD1. After removal of 4 bases from V and 1 base from J, the junction contained 8 bases not matched to a gene. This CDR3 is 16 amino acids long. Germline CDR1 reads SNHLY; CDR2 reads FYNNEI. The CDR3 DNA follows: TGTGCCAGCAGTGTGGTCGGGACAGGGACTTCCTACGAGCAGTACTTC. Its protein product is CASSVVGTGTSYEQYF.

This clone was observed a single time. The CDR3 loop reads CASTTTGYGPEAFF. CDR3 nucleotide sequence: TGTGCCAGCACCACGACAGGGTACGGTCCTGAAGCTTTCTTT. The J gene is TRBJ1-1, the V gene TRBV2, with 7 bases identical to TRBD1. V lost 7 bases and J lost 6; bases outside the gene matches: 11. CDR1 is SNHLY and CDR2 is FYNNEI in the germline V gene. The CDR3 is 14 amino acids.

This chain uses TRBV29-1 with TRBJ2-4, with 7 bases that match TRBD1. Germline trimming cut 2 bases from V and 1 base from J; bases unmatched to any gene: 5. The CDR3 covers 15 residues. Germline values: CDR1 SQVTM, CDR2 ANQGSEA. CDR3 DNA sequence: TGCAGCGTTGAACGGACAGGTTTCGCCAAAAACATTCAGTACTTC. It translates to CSVERTGFAKNIQYF.

The chain recombines TRBV3-1 (or the pseudogene TRBV3-2) with TRBJ1-2; TRBD1 agrees at 9 bases. J gave up 4 bases and V 2 bases, and 5 bases lay outside the gene matches. This CDR3 spans 15 amino acids. Germline V gene lookup returns CDR1 LGHDT and CDR2 YNNKEL (reference sequence). The CDR3 sequence: CASSQLRTGVYGYTF. CDR3 sequence (DNA): TGTGCCAGCAGCCAACTCCGGACAGGGGTCTATGGCTACACCTTC.

The genes are TRBV6-5 and TRBJ1-1; D perhaps matches TRBD1 (5 bases). V dropped 5 bases and J dropped 0 bases, with 13 bases sitting between them. CDR1 and CDR2 from the germline V gene are MNHEY and SVGAGI. The length of the CDR3 is 15 residues. The DNA of the CDR3 is TGTGCCAGCAGTCCGAGGGGACTCATGAACACTGAAGCTTTCTTT. Residues: CASSPRGLMNTEAFF.

The J gene is TRBJ2-1, the V gene TRBV7-6; tentative D call: TRBD2 (5 bases). The V and J ends lost 5 bases and 5 bases respectively, with 10 bases between them. This CDR3 region has 13 residues. The germline V gene has CDR1 SGHVS and CDR2 FNYEAQ. The CDR3 nucleotides are TGTGCCAGCAGCGTGGACGGGGACAATGAGCAGTTCTTC. Encoded protein: CASSVDGDNEQFF.

The chain carries TRBV5-4 and TRBJ2-2; TRBD1 might be the D (6 bases). The CDR3 sequence is 16 residues long. Trimming took 5 bases from V and 0 from J, leaving 14 bases between them. The V gene's germline CDR1 is SGHNT and CDR2 YYREEE (reference sequence). CDR3 sequence: CASRPTGTSNTGELFF. The CDR3, as DNA: TGTGCCAGCAGGCCAACCGGGACATCGAACACCGGGGAGCTGTTTTTT.

V and J are TRBV3-1 (or the pseudogene TRBV3-2) and TRBJ2-7; 9 bases line up with TRBD2. This CDR3 contains 15 residues. J was trimmed by 2 bases and V by 1 base; bases with no gene match: 3. Germline CDR1 reads LGHDT; CDR2 reads YNNKEL (reference sequence). Here the CDR3 reads CASSQGLAGPYEQYF. The CDR3 nucleotides are TGTGCCAGCAGCCAAGGGCTAGCGGGGCCCTACGAGCAGTACTTC.

The chain carries TRBV5-6 and TRBJ2-2; possibly TRBD1 for D (5 bases). The CDR3 runs to 15 residues. Germline loops: CDR1 SGHDT, CDR2 YYEEEE. V was cut by 7 bases and J by 6 bases, with 19 bases left in between. The chain's CDR3 is CASVKLGRESGELFF. The CDR3 bases are TGTGCCAGCGTTAAACTCGGCAGGGAATCCGGGGAGCTGTTTTTT.

CDR3 coding DNA: TGTGCCAGCAGCCCTCGCATATCAGGGAACTATGGCTACACCTTC. Residues: CASSPRISGNYGYTF. V gene TRBV3-1 (or the pseudogene TRBV3-2) combines with J gene TRBJ1-2; a weak D match, TRBD1 (5 bases). The CDR3 covers 15 residues. V was trimmed by 4 bases and J by 2 bases, leaving 14 bases between them. The germline V gene has CDR1 LGHDT and CDR2 YNNKEL (reference sequence).

The genes are TRBV7-2 and TRBJ1-5; TRBD1 is a possible D gene (5 bases). The CDR3 runs 14 residues. Germline V gives CDR1 SGHTA, CDR2 FQGNSA. Trimming pared 6 bases from V and 5 bases from J, leaving 14 bases between. CDR3 coding DNA: TGTGCCAGCAGGGAGTGGGGAGGGGATCAGCCCCAGCATTTT. This codes for CASREWGGDQPQHF. Looking up the rest from reference TRBV7-2 and TRBJ1-5 gives the full variable domain: GAGVSQSPSNKVTEKGKDVELRCDPISGHTALYWYRQSLGQGLEFLIYFQGNSAPDKSGLPSDRFSAERTGGSVSTLTIQRTQQEDSAVYLCASREWGGDQPQHFGDGTRLSIL.